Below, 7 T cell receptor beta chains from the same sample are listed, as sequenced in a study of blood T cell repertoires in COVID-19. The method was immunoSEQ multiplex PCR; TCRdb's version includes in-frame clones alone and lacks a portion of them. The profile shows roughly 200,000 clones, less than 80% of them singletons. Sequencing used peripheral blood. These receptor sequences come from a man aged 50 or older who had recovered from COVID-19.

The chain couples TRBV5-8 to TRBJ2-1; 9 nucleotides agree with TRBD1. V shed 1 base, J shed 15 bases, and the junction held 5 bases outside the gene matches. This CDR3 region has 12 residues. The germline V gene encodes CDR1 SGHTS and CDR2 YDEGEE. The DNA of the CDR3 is TGTGCCAGCAGCTTGAAACAGGGGGCTGGGTTCTTC. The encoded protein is CASSLKQGAGFF.

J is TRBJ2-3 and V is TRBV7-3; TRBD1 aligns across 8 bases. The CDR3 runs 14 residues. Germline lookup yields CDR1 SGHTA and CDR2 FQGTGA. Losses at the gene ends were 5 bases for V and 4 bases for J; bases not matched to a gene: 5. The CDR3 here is CASSSRGQADTQYF. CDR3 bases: TGTGCCAGCAGCAGTAGGGGACAGGCAGATACGCAGTATTTT.

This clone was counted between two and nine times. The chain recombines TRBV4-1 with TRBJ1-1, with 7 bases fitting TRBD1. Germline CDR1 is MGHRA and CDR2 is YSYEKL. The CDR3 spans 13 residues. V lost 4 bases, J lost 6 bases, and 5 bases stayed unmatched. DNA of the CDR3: TGCGCCAGCAGCCCAACAGGGGTCTCTGAAGCTTTCTTT. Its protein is CASSPTGVSEAFF.

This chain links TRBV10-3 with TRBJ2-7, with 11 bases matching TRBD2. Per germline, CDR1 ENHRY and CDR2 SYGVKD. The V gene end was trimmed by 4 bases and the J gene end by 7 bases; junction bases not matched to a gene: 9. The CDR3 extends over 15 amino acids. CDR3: CAISAPLAGAEEQYF. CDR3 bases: TGTGCCATCAGTGCTCCACTAGCGGGAGCGGAAGAGCAGTACTTC.

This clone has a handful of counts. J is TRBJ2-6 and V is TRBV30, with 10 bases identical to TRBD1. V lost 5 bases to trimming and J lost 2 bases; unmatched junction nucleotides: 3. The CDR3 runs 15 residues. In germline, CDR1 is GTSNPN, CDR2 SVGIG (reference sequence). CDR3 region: CAWETGGPGANVLTF. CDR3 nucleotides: TGTGCCTGGGAGACAGGGGGCCCTGGGGCCAACGTCCTGACTTTC.

DNA for the CDR3: TGTGCCAGCAGTCCCCAATCAGGGATCGCCGAGCAGTACTTC. Translating gives CASSPQSGIAEQYF. The V and J genes are TRBV6-2 or TRBV6-3 and TRBJ2-7, with D maybe TRBD1 (5 bases). V shed 5 bases and J shed 6 bases, with 17 bases lying between them. Germline V CDR1 and CDR2: MNHEY, SVGEGT. This CDR3 spans 14 amino acids.

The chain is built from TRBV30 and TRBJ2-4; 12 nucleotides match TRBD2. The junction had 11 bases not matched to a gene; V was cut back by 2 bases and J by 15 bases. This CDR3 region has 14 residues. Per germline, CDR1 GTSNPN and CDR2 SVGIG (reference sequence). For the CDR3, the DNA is TGTGCCTGGAGTTCGATCAGGACTAGCGGGATCTCGTACTTC. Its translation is CAWSSIRTSGISYF.